This record covers a single TCR beta chain. No cognate antigen has been identified for it. No base qualities exist here, and no much larger clone lies one base off it. The cohort comprised approximately 700 healthy bone marrow donors. At the time of sampling, every cohort member was nominally healthy, though immune exposures that went unrecorded were likely present. The donor was CMV seropositive and was included in the group of around 300 seropositive cohort members. A peripheral blood sample was provided by each donor, and peripheral blood mononuclear cells were used for TCR beta sequencing. Genomic DNA was extracted from the blood cell samples with the Qiagen DNeasy Blood Extraction Kit. This sample stems from a study of cytomegalovirus exposure and HLA in healthy donors (dated by TCRdb to the late 2010s). Describing the broader study: An earlier analysis of some 620 of the donors reported 276 Gb of sequence data and some 110 million unique TCR beta sequences obtained from around 190 million T cells. Among some 400 genotyped donors of the cohort, an average of 235,054 unique TCR beta nucleotide sequences were sequenced per donor, roughly 20% of them non-productive. The study combined high-throughput TCR immunosequencing, statistical association of individual TCRs with disease status, and machine learning to predict cytomegalovirus infection status. Donor age, sex, ethnicity and CMV serostatus were collected together with the repertoire data. In a later analysis, previously published TCR beta repertoires from several hundred donors were re-analyzed and high-resolution HLA genotyping was added so that TCR occurrence patterns could be studied. A later genetic analysis used genome-wide SNP genotypes for about 65% of the roughly 670 donors, treating that subset as a discovery cohort. Using immunosequencing, the study profiled T cell repertoires from about 610 subjects and related those repertoires to cytomegalovirus serostatus. Rather than drawing on any new phenotypic data, the later analysis identified candidate immune exposures from TCR beta sequences and the way those sequences occurred across donors. A handful of DR-DQ haplotypes were handled as single units for association and clustering because linkage in the cohort was strong. Class I and class II HLA loci were covered by the typing at four-digit resolution. The study aimed to test whether cataloging public T cell receptors could reveal signatures of past pathogen exposure. The number of typed donors differed by locus: about 629-630 for A, B, C, DRB1 and DQB1; some 500 for DQA1; approximately 610 for DPA1; and about 470 for DPB1. All discovery cohort repertoires had been generated on a single sequencing platform. Of the 398 genotyped donors, 65% to 90% fell in the genetic ancestry cluster associated with self-reported Caucasian donors. An earlier analysis of approximately 500 of the donors applied high-throughput TCR beta sequencing to assess whether each TCR beta V gene segment acted as functional or pseudogenic. An early release covering 500 to 750 HLA-typed donors comprised about 300 gigabases of sequencing data and tens of millions of unique TCR sequences. A separate validation cohort of over 95 different subjects was used in addition to the approximately 700-subject first cohort. Broad study findings and their caveats: HLA typing was unavailable for some donors at each locus, so association tests used only the typed subset. The classifier was reported to diagnose cytomegalovirus status with high specificity and sensitivity in both the original cohort and the validation cohort. In vitro tests confirmed that a few of the cytomegalovirus-associated TCR beta chains recognize cytomegalovirus antigens. According to a later analysis, parvovirus B19, influenza, CMV and Epstein-Barr virus appeared linked to several top co-occurrence clusters. For the cohort, immune exposure information was limited to CMV serostatus. In a later analysis, TCR association rates were found to vary across HLA loci, with the most associated TCRs seen for DRB1 alleles and the fewest for HLA-C alleles. An earlier analysis of approximately 600 of the donors showed that most TCR beta V segments appeared in productive rearrangements either about 87% or about 30% of the time, which broadly matched IMGT annotations. Linkage disequilibrium might explain the correlated functional status among segregating V segments, but an unknown experimental factor could not be excluded. The presence/absence analyses assumed that sequencing depth was roughly uniform across donors, and that assumption may not be true. Because counts were too low, 15 to 20 rarely observed V segments, including chromosome 9 orphons, were excluded from the earlier analysis of 587 of the donors. A later analysis associated around 16,000 TCR beta sequences with specific HLA alleles at a false discovery rate of 0.05. Most CMV-associated TCR beta chains appeared to be HLA-restricted in a later analysis, and the HLA associations seemed to be driven largely by CMV exposure. A total of 150 or so TCR beta chains were listed by the study as associated with cytomegalovirus. The 87-base-pair reads could not distinguish some IMGT-functional V segments, including TRBV6-2 and TRBV6-3, so those segments were excluded. Strong co-occurrence of HLA alleles, especially DR and DQ, made assigning TCR associations to individual alleles difficult. A cluster of highly shared sequence variants was judged likely to represent a technical artifact of the sequencing pipeline. In a later analysis, HLA-associated TCR beta chains showed more clonal expansion and lower generation probabilities than non-associated chains that were equally common. In a later genetic analysis, a missense DCLRE1C variant was associated with V-gene and J-gene trimming of TCR beta chains, and the association was replicated in an independent cohort. A further reported finding was that TCR beta sequences accurately predicted the HLA-A and HLA-B alleles for most subjects in the first cohort. While some public TCRs were present in many individuals, most TCR sequences turned up only very rarely across donors. According to the authors, the approach could potentially be generalized to other disease states and immunological phenotypes. A later genetic analysis reported fewer N-insertions in productive TCRs among donors in an Asian-associated ancestry cluster than the approximately 700-donor mean. This cohort had only TCR beta chains sequenced, and the lack of alpha or paired-chain data limited which features could be detected.

Spanning cysteine to phenylalanine, the CDR3 consists of 15 amino acids. The CDR3 DNA has 45 bases and is translated from base 1. Looking up the germline V gene yields CDR1 SGHVS and CDR2 FQNEAQ. Trimming removed 2 bases from V and 6 bases from J; the gene matches leave 2 bases unexplained. Libraries were built with the immunoSEQ multiplex PCR assay. For the multiplex PCR, a mixture combining 60 forward primers for TCR Vbeta segments and 13 reverse primers for TCR Jbeta segments was used. A multiplex PCR assay on genomic DNA amplified the CDR3 region of rearranged TCR beta genes. Amplified TCR beta libraries were sequenced as 87-base-pair reads on the Illumina HiSeq System. In the authors' own workflow: In a later analysis, tens of millions of unique TCR beta chains were counted across the 500 to 850 repertoires, and approximately 9.9 million of these chains were shared by at least two donors. To remove PCR and sequencing errors, raw reads were error-corrected and collapsed into unique sequences using a nearest-neighbor algorithm that merged closely related sequences. To assign V, D and J gene segments, CDR3 sequences were aligned to IMGT reference sequences. For a sequence to be retained, a match of at least six nucleotides was required to both a V gene segment and a J gene segment. Rearrangements were classified as productive when the CDR3 lacked stop codons and remained in frame with V and J, and all other rearrangements were classified as non-productive. Following IMGT convention, CDR3 was defined as the stretch from the second conserved V-encoded cysteine up to the conserved J-encoded phenylalanine. Sequences without an unambiguous match to a single V gene segment were excluded from the earlier analysis of several hundred of the donors. An earlier analysis of roughly 590 of the donors called V segments functional above 56.7% productive rearrangements and segregating when the between-donor standard deviation exceeded 5%. A statistical classification framework was developed to diagnose cytomegalovirus status using the catalog of TCR beta chain sequences. In a later analysis, TCR nucleotide sequences were compared against IMGT/GENE-DB human TR gene sequences so that V and J genes could be assigned. The TCRdist pipeline was used in a later analysis to assign CDR3 sequences and most-parsimonious VDJ recombination scenarios. A later analysis defined each TCR beta chain by its CDR3 amino acid sequence plus V-gene family, and excluded reads lacking a unique V-gene family. As a way to deal with suspected cross-contamination and a sequencing artifact, a later analysis dropped hundreds of nucleotide sequences that were highly shared and had low generation probability. In a later analysis, a clonal expansion index was calculated for each public chain from normalized within-repertoire ranks of inferred template counts. In a later analysis, generation probabilities were computed with a VDJ recombination model fitted to out-of-frame rearrangements, and the resulting probabilities were checked against IGoR. In a later analysis, hypergeometric tests were used to score TCR-TCR, TCR-HLA and TCR-CMV co-occurrence, with a repertoire-size bias correction applied to TCR pairs. In a later analysis, false discovery rates were estimated by permuting HLA or CMV assignments 20 times. In a later analysis, co-occurring TCRs were grouped using DBSCAN, with TCRdist sequence similarity added in when clustering inside HLA-allele-positive subsets. For co-occurrence clustering, repertoires with fewer than 30,000 or more than 120,000 public chains were excluded, along with roughly 5 repertoires with anomalous nucleotide sharing. In TCRdb, the immuneACCESS table is reduced to in-frame sequences with V and J assigned. These tables do not hold every clone; where another copy was compared, an unresolved V gene accounts for under half, and the others remain unexplained. V, J and clone size were drawn from that table, and D and trimming were deduced from the DNA. In this sample the table shows 150,000 or so clones, approximately 71% of which occur a single time. In total, the top ten clones hold around 11% of the sample.

The receptor chain draws on TRBV7-8 and TRBJ1-4; TRBD1 matches 11 bases in the middle. This receptor was taken from a man between 18 and 29 years old in good health and CMV-seropositive. Sequencing input: PBMCs. The nucleotide sequence is given as TGTGCCAGCAGCTTACCGGGACAGGGGGATGAAAAACTGTTTTTT. It translates as CASSLPGQGDEKLFF.